Below, 8 T cell receptor beta chains from the same sample are listed, as sequenced in a study of control samples from healthy donors and cancer patients. Some clones are missing from TCRdb's copy, which holds only in-frame ones; the method was immunoSEQ multiplex PCR. The sample comprises 90,000 to 100,000 clones, about four fifths of which are singletons, and under 12% rests with the top ten. Material for sequencing was blood. The receptors come from a woman in her twenties or thirties in good health.

This clone has just one count. The chain's CDR3 is CASSPGHNTEAFF. CDR3 nucleotides: TGTGCCAGCTCACCCGGTCATAACACTGAAGCTTTCTTT. This chain connects TRBV18 to TRBJ1-1; D not resolved. The CDR3 loop spans 13 amino acids. Trimming took 3 bases from V and 2 from J, leaving 7 bases between them. Germline V lookup: CDR1 KGHSH, CDR2 LQKENI.

J is TRBJ2-2 and V is TRBV19; TRBD1 matches 12 bases. This CDR3 has 17 amino acids. Losses at the gene ends were 3 bases for V and 6 bases for J; bases not matched to a gene: 8. The germline V gene encodes CDR1 LNHDA and CDR2 SQIVND (reference sequence). The DNA of the CDR3 is TGTGCCAGTAGTATCTCCGGGACAGGGGGCAAAGCCGGGGAGCTGTTTTTT. Encoded protein: CASSISGTGGKAGELFF.

The CDR3 nucleotides are TGTGCCAGCTCACCAGTATTGGGCAGGGGATATAATTCACCCCTCCACTTT. It yields the protein CASSPVLGRGYNSPLHF. The V call is TRBV18, the J call TRBJ1-6; D may be TRBD1 (6 bases). From germline, CDR1 is KGHSH and CDR2 LQKENI. Trimming removed 2 bases from V and 4 bases from J, with 15 bases in between. The CDR3 is 17 residues long.

The genes are TRBV5-1 and TRBJ1-2, with 8 bases that match TRBD1. CDR3 size: 16 residues. CDR1 SGHRS and CDR2 YFSETQ come from the germline V gene. With 3 bases clipped from V and 4 bases from J, the junction kept 11 bases outside the gene matches. Here the CDR3 DNA reads TGCGCCAGCAGCTCCTCTTCTTTAACAGGGGGCTATGGCTACACCTTC. Translation: CASSSSSLTGGYGYTF.

The chain couples TRBV30 to TRBJ1-5, with 9 bases fitting TRBD1. This CDR3 has 15 amino acids. J lost 7 bases, V lost 0 bases, and 7 bases had no gene match. CDR1 and CDR2 (germline): GTSNPN, SVGIG (reference sequence). CDR3 nucleotide sequence: TGTGCCTGGAGTGTCGGTGGACAGGGGATCCAGCCCCAGCATTTT. This translates into CAWSVGGQGIQPQHF.

V usage is TRBV20-1 and J usage is TRBJ2-7; TRBD2 matches at 8 bases. CDR1 and CDR2 from the germline V gene are DFQATT and SNEGSKA (reference sequence). This CDR3 is built from 16 residues. V shed 3 bases and J 2 bases; nucleotides not matched to a gene: 12. The CDR3 sequence is CSASPVAGGLPYEQYF. The CDR3 DNA follows: TGCAGTGCTAGTCCCGTTGCGGGGGGACTACCCTACGAGCAGTACTTC.

The V and J genes are TRBV10-3 and TRBJ2-2; D gene unclear. CDR3 length: 14 amino acids. Germline V gene sequence: CDR1 ENHRY, CDR2 SYGVKD. The V and J ends lost 3 bases and 2 bases respectively, with 7 bases between them. The CDR3 bases are TGTGCCATCAGTGATCGGCTTAACACCGGGGAGCTGTTTTTT. Protein: CAISDRLNTGELFF.

This clone was detected a few times. V gene TRBV11-2 combines with J gene TRBJ2-1; D perhaps matches TRBD2 (6 bases). The CDR3 has 12 residues. The V and J ends lost 5 bases and 9 bases respectively, with 11 bases between them. Germline values: CDR1 SGHAT, CDR2 FQNNGV. CDR3 amino acids: CASSLGGAEQFF. The CDR3 bases are TGTGCCAGCAGCCTCGGAGGGGCTGAGCAGTTCTTC.